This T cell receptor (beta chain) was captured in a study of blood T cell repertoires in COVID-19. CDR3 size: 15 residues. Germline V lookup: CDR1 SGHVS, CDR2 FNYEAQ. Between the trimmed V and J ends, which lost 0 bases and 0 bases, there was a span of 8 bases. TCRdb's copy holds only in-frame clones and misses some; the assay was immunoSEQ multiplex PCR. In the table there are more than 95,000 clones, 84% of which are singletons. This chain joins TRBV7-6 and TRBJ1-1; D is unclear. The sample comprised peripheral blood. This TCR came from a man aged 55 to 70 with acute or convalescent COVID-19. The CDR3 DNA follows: TGTGCCAGCAGCTTAGCGACGGGGATGAACACTGAAGCTTTCTTT. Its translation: CASSLATGMNTEAFF.